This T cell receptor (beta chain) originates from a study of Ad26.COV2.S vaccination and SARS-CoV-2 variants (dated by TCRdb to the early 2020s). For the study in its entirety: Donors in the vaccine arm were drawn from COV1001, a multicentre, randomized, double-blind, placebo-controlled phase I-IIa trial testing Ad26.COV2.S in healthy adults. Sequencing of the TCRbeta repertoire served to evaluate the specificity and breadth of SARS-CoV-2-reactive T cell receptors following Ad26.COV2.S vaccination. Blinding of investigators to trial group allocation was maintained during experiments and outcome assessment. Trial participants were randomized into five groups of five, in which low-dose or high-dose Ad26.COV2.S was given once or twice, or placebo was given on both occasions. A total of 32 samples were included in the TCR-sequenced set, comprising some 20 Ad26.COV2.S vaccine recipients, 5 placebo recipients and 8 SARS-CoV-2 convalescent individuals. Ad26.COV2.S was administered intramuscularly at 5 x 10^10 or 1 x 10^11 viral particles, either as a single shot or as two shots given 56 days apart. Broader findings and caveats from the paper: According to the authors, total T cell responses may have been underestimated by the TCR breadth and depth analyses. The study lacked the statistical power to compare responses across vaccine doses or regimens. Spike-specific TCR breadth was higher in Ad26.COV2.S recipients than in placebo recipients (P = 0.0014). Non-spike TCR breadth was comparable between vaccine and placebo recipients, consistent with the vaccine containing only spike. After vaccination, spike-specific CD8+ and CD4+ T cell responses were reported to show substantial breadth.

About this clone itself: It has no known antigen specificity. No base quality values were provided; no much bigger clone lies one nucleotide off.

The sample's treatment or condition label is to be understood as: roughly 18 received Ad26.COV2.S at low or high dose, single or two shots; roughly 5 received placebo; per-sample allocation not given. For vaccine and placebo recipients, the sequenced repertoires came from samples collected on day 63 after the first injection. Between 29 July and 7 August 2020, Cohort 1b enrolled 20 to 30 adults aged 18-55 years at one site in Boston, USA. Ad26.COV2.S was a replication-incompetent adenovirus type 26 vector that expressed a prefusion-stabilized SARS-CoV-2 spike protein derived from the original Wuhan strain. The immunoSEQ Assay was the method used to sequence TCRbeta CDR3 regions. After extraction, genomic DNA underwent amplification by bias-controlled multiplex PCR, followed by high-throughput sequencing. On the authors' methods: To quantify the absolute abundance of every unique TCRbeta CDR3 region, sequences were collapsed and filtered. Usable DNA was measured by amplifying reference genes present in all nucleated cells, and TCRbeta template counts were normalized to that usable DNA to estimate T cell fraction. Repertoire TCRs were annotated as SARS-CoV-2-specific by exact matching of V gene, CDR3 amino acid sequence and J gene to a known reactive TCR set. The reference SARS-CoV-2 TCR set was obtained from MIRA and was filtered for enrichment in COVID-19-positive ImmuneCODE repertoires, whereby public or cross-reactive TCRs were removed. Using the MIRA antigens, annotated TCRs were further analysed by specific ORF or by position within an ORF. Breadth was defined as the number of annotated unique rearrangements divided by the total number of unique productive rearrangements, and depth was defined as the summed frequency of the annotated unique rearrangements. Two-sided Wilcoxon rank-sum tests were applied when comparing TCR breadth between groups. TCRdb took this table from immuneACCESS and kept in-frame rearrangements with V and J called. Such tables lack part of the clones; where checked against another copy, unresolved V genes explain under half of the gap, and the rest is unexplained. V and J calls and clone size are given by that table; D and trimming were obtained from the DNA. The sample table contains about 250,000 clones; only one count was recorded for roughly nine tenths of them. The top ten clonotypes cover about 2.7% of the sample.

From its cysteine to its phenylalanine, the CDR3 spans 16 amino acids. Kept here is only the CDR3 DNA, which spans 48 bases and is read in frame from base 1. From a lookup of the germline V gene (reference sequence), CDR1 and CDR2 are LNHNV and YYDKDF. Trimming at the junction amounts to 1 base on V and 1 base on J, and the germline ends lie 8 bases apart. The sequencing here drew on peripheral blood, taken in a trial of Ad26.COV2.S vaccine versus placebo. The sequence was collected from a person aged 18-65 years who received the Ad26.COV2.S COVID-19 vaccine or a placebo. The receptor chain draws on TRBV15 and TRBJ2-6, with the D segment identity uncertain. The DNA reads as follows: TGTGCCACCAGCAGAGCGGTCCTTTCTGGGGCCAACGTCCTGACTTTC. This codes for CATSRAVLSGANVLTF.